The 30 T cell receptor beta chains reported below all come from one sample, sequenced in a study of shared clonotypes between healthy human individuals. Some clones are missing from TCRdb's copy, which holds only in-frame ones; the method was immunoSEQ multiplex PCR. This repertoire shows millions of clones, 85% to 95% found once; its top ten account for 0.35% to 0.5%. The sample was naive CD4+ T cells from PBMCs. Subset indicated: CD45RA+ positively selected. The receptors shown here come from a man in his late teens or twenties in good health. Some clones in this sample may be carry-over from other donors' samples.

The chain joins TRBV5-1 to TRBJ1-1, with TRBD1 as a possible D gene (5 bases). Trimming left V 5 bases short and J 7 bases short, with 21 bases between. The CDR3 totals 15 residues. The germline gives CDR1 SGHRS, CDR2 YFSETQ. CDR3 DNA sequence: TGCGCCAGCAGTTACTCGGCTCCGGGGGGAAGTGAAGCTTTCTTT. Its translation: CASSYSAPGGSEAFF.

This clone was counted once. V gene TRBV6-1 combines with J gene TRBJ2-3, with TRBD1 identical over 8 bases. Looked up from germline, CDR1 is MNHNS and CDR2 is SASEGT. With 1 base clipped from V and 4 bases from J, the junction kept 10 bases outside the gene matches. The CDR3 is 17 amino acids. CDR3 sequence reads: CASSEGRQGMRSDTQYF. The DNA for the CDR3 is TGTGCCAGCAGTGAAGGGAGACAGGGGATGAGGTCAGATACGCAGTATTTT.

The chain carries TRBV7-2 and TRBJ2-3; 8 bases are a match to TRBD2. The ends lost 5 bases at V and 4 bases at J; junction bases unmatched: 11. The V gene's germline CDR1 is SGHTA and CDR2 FQGNSA. This CDR3 spans 16 amino acids. The CDR3 region is CASSLSGTRAADTQYF. The DNA for the CDR3 is TGTGCCAGCAGCCTATCCGGGACTAGAGCTGCAGATACGCAGTATTTT.

The chain uses TRBV11-2 and TRBJ2-1, with 10 bases identical to TRBD2. The CDR3 sequence is 15 residues long. Germline lookup yields CDR1 SGHAT and CDR2 FQNNGV. J lost 6 bases, V lost 5 bases, and 7 bases had no gene match. CDR3 sequence reads: CASSITSGILNEQFF. CDR3 nucleotides: TGTGCCAGCAGCATTACTAGCGGGATCCTCAATGAGCAGTTCTTC.

The V and J genes are TRBV5-1 and TRBJ2-3, with 8 bases fitting TRBD2. The CDR3 has 15 amino acids. Germline V lookup: CDR1 SGHRS, CDR2 YFSETQ. Trimming at V came to 4 bases and at J to 2 bases, leaving 6 bases not matched to a gene. CDR3 sequence (DNA): TGCGCCAGCAGCCGTCCGGGAGGGGACACAGATACGCAGTATTTT. Encoded protein: CASSRPGGDTDTQYF.

This sequence joins TRBV28 and TRBJ1-5, with 10 positions matching TRBD1. There are 11 residues in the CDR3. The J segment lost 15 bases and the V segment lost 5 bases, leaving 4 bases of the junction unmatched. CDR1 is MDHEN and CDR2 is SYDVKM in the germline V gene. The CDR3, as DNA: TGTGCCAGCAGTGTCGACAGGGGGCGGCATTTT. Amino acid sequence: CASSVDRGRHF. Together with reference TRBV28 and TRBJ1-5, the CDR3 gives the full variable domain: DVKVTQSSRYLVKRTGEKVFLECVQDMDHENMFWYRQDPGLGLRLIYFSYDVKMKEKGDIPEGYSVSREKKERFSLILESASTNQTSMYLCASSVDRGRHFGDGTRLSIL.

For this clone: The same CDR3 is also encoded by other DNA sequences in this sample. This chain links TRBV28 with TRBJ2-7, with unresolved D. This CDR3 comprises 13 residues. Germline CDR1 and CDR2: MDHEN and SYDVKM. V was clipped by 4 bases and J by 0 bases, with 7 bases between them. The chain's CDR3 is CASSSTSSYEQYF. The CDR3 bases are TGTGCCAGCAGTTCAACCAGCTCCTACGAGCAGTACTTC.

This chain joins TRBV7-6 and TRBJ2-7; D gene uncertain. This CDR3 is built from 14 residues. V lost 1 base and J lost 0, with 7 bases in between. The germline V gene encodes CDR1 SGHVS and CDR2 FNYEAQ. CDR3 bases: TGTGCCAGCAGCTTAGTACCGAGCTCCTACGAGCAGTACTTC. It translates to CASSLVPSSYEQYF.

This chain uses TRBV27 with TRBJ1-6; no definite D call. The V end was cut by 1 base, the J end by 8 bases, with 3 bases between. The CDR3 is 12 amino acids. CDR1 and CDR2 from the germline V gene are MNHEY and SMNVEV (reference sequence). As DNA, the CDR3 is TGTGCCAGCAGTTTATTTGATTCACCCCTCCACTTT. Its protein product is CASSLFDSPLHF.

The chain uses TRBV7-2 and TRBJ2-1; 14 bases agree with TRBD2. The CDR3 length is 18 residues. The J segment lost 0 bases and the V segment lost 4 bases, leaving 5 bases of the junction unmatched. CDR1 is SGHTA and CDR2 is FQGNSA in the germline V gene. The CDR3 sequence is CASSYLGTSGSSYNEQFF. Here the CDR3 DNA reads TGTGCCAGCAGCTACCTCGGGACTAGCGGGAGCTCCTACAATGAGCAGTTCTTC.

The chain is built from TRBV6-1 and TRBJ1-5; D remains unclear. This CDR3 contains 14 residues. Trimming took 3 bases from V and 5 from J, leaving 11 bases between them. Germline CDR1 reads MNHNS; CDR2 reads SASEGT. CDR3 loop: CASSDLWADQPQHF. Written as DNA, the CDR3 is TGTGCCAGCAGTGACCTTTGGGCAGATCAGCCCCAGCATTTT.

V and J are TRBV2 and TRBJ1-4; D remains ambiguous. The CDR3 runs 14 residues. Trimming pared 6 bases from V and 2 bases from J, leaving 10 bases between. The germline gives CDR1 SNHLY, CDR2 FYNNEI. CDR3: CASRVFYTNEKLFF. The CDR3, as DNA: TGTGCCAGCAGGGTCTTTTACACTAATGAAAAACTGTTTTTT.

The chain carries TRBV5-1 and TRBJ2-1; perhaps TRBD2 as D (6 bases). CDR1 SGHRS and CDR2 YFSETQ come from the germline V gene. Trimming removed 2 bases at V and 10 bases at J, with 16 bases between. The CDR3 loop spans 14 amino acids. Here the CDR3 reads CASSFFGRSEEQFF. The CDR3 coding sequence is TGCGCCAGCAGCTTCTTCGGGAGATCAGAAGAGCAGTTCTTC.

The chain employs TRBV4-2 and TRBJ1-2, with 9 bases identical to TRBD1. Losses at the gene ends were 4 bases for V and 8 bases for J; bases not matched to a gene: 14. Germline V gene sequence: CDR1 LGHNA, CDR2 YNFKEQ. The CDR3 length is 16 residues. CDR3 DNA sequence: TGTGCCAGCAGCCCCCTCCAGACAGGGGGTGTCCGGGGCTACACCTTC. Protein sequence: CASSPLQTGGVRGYTF.

V usage is TRBV7-9 and J usage is TRBJ1-4, with a tentative D call TRBD1 (6 bases). Looked up from germline, CDR1 is SEHNR and CDR2 is FQNEAQ (reference sequence). Trimming stripped 1 base from V and 7 bases from J, with 13 bases between. The CDR3 covers 15 residues. The CDR3 spells CASSLGGQGIEKLFF. The CDR3 DNA follows: TGTGCCAGCAGCTTAGGAGGGCAGGGGATTGAAAAACTGTTTTTT.

This clone was counted once. The genes are TRBV19 and TRBJ2-1, with D possibly being TRBD2 (6 bases). The CDR3 length is 16 residues. Germline values: CDR1 LNHDA, CDR2 SQIVND (reference sequence). The ends were cut back, 4 bases at V and 2 bases at J, with 15 bases in the middle. Written as DNA, the CDR3 is TGTGCCAGTAGTACCCCGGGACTCCCTCCCTACAATGAGCAGTTCTTC. As protein: CASSTPGLPPYNEQFF.

CDR3 nucleotides: TGTGCCAGCAGCTTCCCCGGGACAGGGTTTCAGGACAATGAGCAGTTCTTC. Its translation is CASSFPGTGFQDNEQFF. The rearrangement uses TRBV5-4 and TRBJ2-1, with TRBD1 matching 9 bases. Losses at the gene ends were 2 bases for V and 5 bases for J; bases not matched to a gene: 11. The V gene's germline CDR1 is SGHNT and CDR2 YYREEE (reference sequence). The CDR3 is 17 residues long.

The chain uses TRBV19 and TRBJ2-4, with TRBD2 matching over 7 bases. Unmatched junction bases numbered 9, after V lost 1 base and J lost 0 bases. This CDR3 spans 18 amino acids. Germline V gene lookup returns CDR1 LNHDA and CDR2 SQIVND (reference sequence). Written as DNA, the CDR3 is TGTGCCAGTAGTATAGGTGCTAGCGGATCACTAGCCAAAAACATTCAGTACTTC. The encoded protein is CASSIGASGSLAKNIQYF.

Comment on this clone: In the same sample, other DNA sequences code for this CDR3. CDR3 region: CAWSLQGGQPQHF. The CDR3 nucleotides are TGTGCCTGGAGCCTCCAGGGAGGTCAGCCCCAGCATTTT. The chain recombines TRBV30 with TRBJ1-5, with D possibly matching TRBD1 (5 bases). V was pared by 3 bases and J by 6 bases, with 12 bases between. Germline assignment: CDR1 GTSNPN and CDR2 SVGIG (reference sequence). This CDR3 spans 13 amino acids.

This clone was found once. For the CDR3, the DNA is TGTGCCAGCTCACGGGGACGGCTCCAAGAGACCCAGTACTTC. Its protein product is CASSRGRLQETQYF. The gene calls are TRBV18 and TRBJ2-5; tentatively, D is TRBD1 or TRBD2 (5 bases each). V was trimmed by 4 bases and J by 1 base, leaving 10 bases between them. The CDR3 is 14 residues long. Per germline, CDR1 KGHSH and CDR2 LQKENI.

The gene calls are TRBV18 and TRBJ2-6; 7 bases agree with TRBD1. V gave up 6 bases and J gave up 0 bases; unmatched junction bases: 8. This CDR3 has 17 residues. CDR1 and CDR2 from the germline V gene are KGHSH and LQKENI. The CDR3 DNA reads TGTGCCAGCTCTCTTAGGACAGGCCACTCTGGGGCCAACGTCCTGACTTTC. Amino acids: CASSLRTGHSGANVLTF.

J is TRBJ1-2 and V is TRBV28; D perhaps matches TRBD1 (6 bases). Trimming pared 6 bases from V and 4 bases from J, leaving 21 bases between. Germline values: CDR1 MDHEN, CDR2 SYDVKM. The CDR3 extends over 16 amino acids. CDR3 DNA sequence: TGTGCCAGCAGCTTCGAGGGGGGGCTTATATCCTATGGCTACACCTTC. Amino acids: CASSFEGGLISYGYTF.

The J gene is TRBJ2-5, the V gene TRBV7-7; the D gene is possibly TRBD2 (5 bases). V was cut by 4 bases and J by 5 bases, with 14 bases left in between. Per the germline V gene, CDR1 is SSHAT and CDR2 is FNYEAQ (reference sequence). CDR3 length equals 14 residues. CDR3 protein: CASSSKTREETQYF. In nucleotides, the CDR3 is TGTGCCAGCAGCTCGAAAACTAGGGAGGAGACCCAGTACTTC.

The CDR3 sequence: CASSPNMDTQYF. The CDR3 nucleotides read TGCGCCAGCAGCCCCAATATGGATACGCAGTATTTT. The chain combines TRBV5-1 with TRBJ2-3, with D hard to call. Looked up from germline, CDR1 is SGHRS and CDR2 is YFSETQ. The CDR3 covers 12 residues. Trimming removed 4 bases at V and 6 bases at J, with 9 bases between.

The CDR3: CASSLDGSGSDTQYF. Here the CDR3 DNA reads TGTGCCAGCAGCTTAGACGGGAGTGGGTCAGATACGCAGTATTTT. V and J are TRBV7-9 and TRBJ2-3, with D perhaps TRBD2 (6 bases). CDR1 is SEHNR and CDR2 is FQNEAQ in the germline V gene (reference sequence). The CDR3 sequence is 15 residues long. Trimming took off 1 base at V and 4 bases at J, with 12 bases between the two ends.

The chain has TRBV28 and TRBJ1-5; D is uncertain. This CDR3 contains 15 residues. Germline loops: CDR1 MDHEN, CDR2 SYDVKM. With 6 bases removed from V and 4 bases from J, the gap between germline ends came to 16 bases. CDR3 amino acids: CASRLPGMGNQPQHF. DNA for the CDR3: TGTGCCAGCAGGCTACCGGGGATGGGGAATCAGCCCCAGCATTTT. Combining the CDR3 with reference TRBV28 and TRBJ1-5 gives the whole variable domain DVKVTQSSRYLVKRTGEKVFLECVQDMDHENMFWYRQDPGLGLRLIYFSYDVKMKEKGDIPEGYSVSREKKERFSLILESASTNQTSMYLCASRLPGMGNQPQHFGDGTRLSIL.

This sequence joins TRBV14 and TRBJ2-1; TRBD1 is a possible D gene (5 bases). V gave up 4 bases and J gave up 4 bases, with 8 bases separating them. CDR1 and CDR2 (germline): SGHDN, FVKESK. The CDR3 extends over 13 amino acids. CDR3 bases: TGTGCCAGCAGCCCGACAGTTTACAATGAGCAGTTCTTC. Protein: CASSPTVYNEQFF.

The chain employs TRBV5-5 and TRBJ2-5; TRBD1 matches at 7 bases. This CDR3 is built from 14 residues. Trimming cost V 4 bases and J 4 bases; bases outside gene matches: 7. Germline loops: CDR1 SGHKS, CDR2 YYEKEE (reference sequence). CDR3 nucleotides: TGTGCCAGCAGCCGAACCGGGACAGTAGAGACCCAGTACTTC. Residues: CASSRTGTVETQYF.

The chain uses TRBV10-1 and TRBJ2-3, with D possibly matching TRBD2 (6 bases). This CDR3 region has 15 residues. In germline, CDR1 is WNHNN, CDR2 SYGVQD (reference sequence). Trimming pared 4 bases from V and 2 bases from J, leaving 13 bases between. CDR3 nucleotide sequence: TGCGCCAGCAGTGGCGGAGGGCTGGACACAGATACGCAGTATTTT. It codes for CASSGGGLDTDTQYF.

A single count supports this clone. The chain combines TRBV5-1 with TRBJ2-2; no firm D call. Trimming left V 0 bases short and J 4 bases short, with 13 bases between. The CDR3 loop spans 16 amino acids. The germline gives CDR1 SGHRS, CDR2 YFSETQ. CDR3 coding DNA: TGCGCCAGCAGCTTGGAGGCGGCATTGGTCACCGGGGAGCTGTTTTTT. Translating gives CASSLEAALVTGELFF.